The 29 T cell receptor beta chains reported below all come from one sample, sequenced in a study of a mutant IDH1 vaccine in newly diagnosed glioma. Libraries were prepared by immunoSEQ multiplex PCR; TCRdb keeps only in-frame clonotypes and omits some of them. The sample lists about 60,000 clones; approximately 80% were seen once. The time point: week 35, safety follow-up. Each dose of the vaccine consisted of 300 ug of mutant IDH1 20-mer peptide, with topical imiquimod. What these receptors recognize is not known. The starting material was PBMCs, obtained from a glioma patient whose treatment included an IDH1 peptide vaccine. The receptors come from a young man with glioma.

The chain couples TRBV5-1 to TRBJ2-7; D is unclear. The CDR3 consists of 12 residues. Germline CDR1 reads SGHRS; CDR2 reads YFSETQ. The V end lost 4 bases, the J end lost 4 bases, and 9 bases lay between the germline ends. CDR3 in amino acids: CASSMGGYEQYF. CDR3 in DNA: TGCGCCAGCAGCATGGGTGGTTACGAGCAGTACTTC.

The chain carries TRBV11-2 and TRBJ1-3; D is unresolved. Germline CDR1 SGHAT, CDR2 FQNNGV. V lost 7 bases and J 0 bases, leaving 13 bases between the germline ends. The CDR3 runs to 15 residues. Here the CDR3 DNA reads TGTGCCAGCACCGCTTATTACCGCTCTGGAAACACCATATATTTT. Its translation is CASTAYYRSGNTIYF.

As DNA, the CDR3 is TGTGCCCGATACAGGGGAAATGGCTACACCTTC. This encodes CARYRGNGYTF. V usage is TRBV30 and J usage is TRBJ1-2; 7 bases match TRBD1. J lost 6 bases, V lost 8 bases, and 6 bases had no gene match. The CDR3 consists of 11 residues. CDR1 is GTSNPN and CDR2 is SVGIG in the germline V gene (reference sequence).

In its sample, this clone was seen a few times. This rearrangement joins TRBV5-1 to TRBJ1-1; a weak D match, TRBD1 (5 bases). V was trimmed by 4 bases and J by 0 bases, leaving 13 bases between them. Germline CDR1 is SGHRS and CDR2 is YFSETQ. The CDR3 loop spans 15 amino acids. The CDR3 bases are TGCGCCAGCAGCATCGCCGCAGGGATGAACACTGAAGCTTTCTTT. Encoded protein: CASSIAAGMNTEAFF. Variable domain in full (rest from reference TRBV5-1 and TRBJ1-1): KAGVTQTPRYLIKTRGQQVTLSCSPISGHRSVSWYQQTPGQGLQFLFEYFSETQRNKGNFPGRFSGRQFSNSRSEMNVSTLELGDSALYLCASSIAAGMNTEAFFGQGTRLTVV.

This clone has just a few counts. The CDR3 DNA sequence: TGCGCCAGCAGCCTCCGGGCAGGGGCGGATTCACCCCTCCACTTT. Translating gives CASSLRAGADSPLHF. The chain is built from TRBV5-1 and TRBJ1-6; D perhaps matches TRBD1 (6 bases). The CDR3 is 15 residues long. Trimming removed 4 bases at V and 8 bases at J, with 16 bases between. Germline CDR1 reads SGHRS; CDR2 reads YFSETQ.

The genes are TRBV11-2 and TRBJ2-7, with D possibly being TRBD2 (6 bases). Germline-derived CDR1 and CDR2 are SGHAT and FQNNGV. Trimming pared 2 bases from V and 4 bases from J, leaving 12 bases between. This CDR3 has 14 residues. This CDR3 is CASSLRLDYYEQYF. The CDR3 DNA reads as TGTGCCAGCAGCTTACGACTAGATTATTACGAGCAGTACTTC.

This chain joins TRBV7-8 and TRBJ1-5; maybe TRBD1 (6 bases). This CDR3 has 17 amino acids. V gave up 6 bases and J gave up 0 bases, with 18 bases separating them. Germline CDR1 SGHVS, CDR2 FQNEAQ. As DNA, the CDR3 is TGTGCCAGCAGTATCGGACAGCTTACGTATAGCAATCAGCCCCAGCATTTT. As protein: CASSIGQLTYSNQPQHF.

The CDR3 protein is CSANFGSAAFF. The DNA for the CDR3 is TGCAGTGCTAACTTTGGATCAGCGGCTTTCTTT. The chain combines TRBV20-1 with TRBJ1-1; D is uncertain. Germline V gene data show CDR1 as DFQATT and CDR2 as SNEGSKA (reference sequence). The CDR3 is 11 amino acids. V was cut by 4 bases and J by 11 bases, with 14 bases left in between.

This chain links TRBV11-2 with TRBJ1-3; no clear D. The CDR3 spans 17 residues. V lost 1 base and J lost 0, with 13 bases in between. The germline gives CDR1 SGHAT, CDR2 FQNNGV. The CDR3 loop reads CASSLVTGPLSGNTIYF. DNA of the CDR3: TGTGCCAGCAGCTTAGTCACCGGACCCCTCTCTGGAAACACCATATATTTT.

The chain uses TRBV5-6 and TRBJ2-5; 8 bases line up with TRBD2. CDR1 and CDR2 (germline): SGHDT, YYEEEE. The CDR3 contains 14 residues. V shed 4 bases and J 2 bases; nucleotides not matched to a gene: 4. The CDR3 spells CASSTGLEQETQYF. The DNA for the CDR3 is TGTGCCAGCAGCACGGGACTAGAGCAAGAGACCCAGTACTTC.

The rearrangement uses TRBV6-1 and TRBJ1-4; D is perhaps TRBD1 (6 bases). The CDR3 length is 16 residues. Germline-derived CDR1 and CDR2 are MNHNS and SASEGT. V was clipped by 2 bases and J by 8 bases, with 18 bases between them. As DNA, the CDR3 is TGTGCCAGCAGTGAAACGAACAGGGTCGGGGGCGAAAAACTGTTTTTT. This encodes CASSETNRVGGEKLFF.

The chain couples TRBV11-2 to TRBJ2-3, with a tentative D call TRBD1 (7 bases). The CDR3 is 15 amino acids. Germline CDR1 SGHAT, CDR2 FQNNGV. V was trimmed by 1 base and J by 4 bases, leaving 12 bases between them. Here the CDR3 DNA reads TGTGCCAGCAGCTTAGTTTCAGGGGGGCCAGATACGCAGTATTTT. Translation gives CASSLVSGGPDTQYF. Drawing the rest from reference TRBV11-2 and TRBJ2-3, the complete variable domain is EAGVAQSPRYKIIEKRQSVAFWCNPISGHATLYWYQQILGQGPKLLIQFQNNGVVDDSQLPKDRFSAERLKGVDSTLKIQPAKLEDSAVYLCASSLVSGGPDTQYFGPGTRLTVL.

This clone was counted once. J is TRBJ1-1 and V is TRBV14; the D gene is possibly TRBD1 (6 bases). The CDR3 totals 14 residues. V shed 0 bases and J shed 10 bases, with 15 bases lying between them. CDR1 is SGHDN and CDR2 is FVKESK in the germline V gene. The CDR3 nucleotides are TGTGCCAGCAGCCAAGATATCGGGGGGCCGTTAGCTTTCTTT. It translates to CASSQDIGGPLAFF.

The chain couples TRBV27 to TRBJ2-7; the match to TRBD1 covers 12 bases. The CDR3 spans 17 residues. From germline, CDR1 is MNHEY and CDR2 SMNVEV (reference sequence). V lost 5 bases, J lost 4 bases, and 12 bases stayed unmatched. The CDR3 loop is CASSPSWRGQGAYEQYF. The CDR3 bases are TGTGCCAGCAGTCCTTCCTGGCGGGGACAGGGGGCTTACGAGCAGTACTTC.

The J gene is TRBJ2-5, the V gene TRBV5-5; D is unresolved. Between the trimmed V and J ends, which lost 1 base and 1 base, there was a span of 11 bases. There are 15 residues in the CDR3. Germline loops: CDR1 SGHKS, CDR2 YYEKEE (reference sequence). CDR3 amino acids: CASSLSSVLQETQYF. In DNA form, the CDR3 reads TGTGCCAGCAGCTTGTCCTCAGTCCTCCAAGAGACCCAGTACTTC.

The chain combines TRBV30 with TRBJ1-5; perhaps TRBD1 as D (6 bases). Germline V CDR1 and CDR2: GTSNPN, SVGIG (reference sequence). V was shortened by 0 bases and J by 6 bases, with 21 bases between the two germline ends. The CDR3 has 17 amino acids. The CDR3 reads CAWSVRQVGQSRQPQHF. CDR3 bases: TGTGCCTGGAGTGTACGCCAAGTAGGACAGAGCCGTCAGCCCCAGCATTTT. The variable domain in full, with the rest retrieved from reference TRBV30 and TRBJ1-5, is SQTIHQWPATLVQPVGSPLSLECTVEGTSNPNLYWYRQAAGRGLQLLFYSVGIGQISSEVPQNLSASRPQDRQFILSSKKLLLSDSGFYLCAWSVRQVGQSRQPQHFGDGTRLSIL.

The CDR3 DNA reads TGTGCCAGTGTCCGGGACAGGGGTTATGATTCACCCCTCCACTTT. Its translation: CASVRDRGYDSPLHF. The chain has TRBV2 and TRBJ1-6; TRBD1 matches 10 bases. J lost 8 bases, V lost 9 bases, and 10 bases had no gene match. Germline V gene lookup returns CDR1 SNHLY and CDR2 FYNNEI. This CDR3 comprises 15 residues.

The count of this clone is one. J is TRBJ1-5 and V is TRBV5-6; D unclear. This CDR3 is 18 amino acids long. Trimming stripped 3 bases from V and 3 bases from J, with 22 bases between. From germline, CDR1 is SGHDT and CDR2 YYEEEE. For the CDR3, the DNA is TGTGCCAGCAGCTCCCTCGCGGCGGGGTTGGTTCCCAATCAGCCCCAGCATTTT. It encodes CASSSLAAGLVPNQPQHF.

The chain carries TRBV19 and TRBJ1-1; TRBD1 might be the D (5 bases). V lost 5 bases to trimming and J lost 0 bases, with 13 bases between them. The CDR3 extends over 15 amino acids. CDR1 and CDR2 from the germline V gene are LNHDA and SQIVND (reference sequence). The CDR3 DNA reads TGTGCCAGTAGTGAGGGGCGACCAATGAACACTGAAGCTTTCTTT. Amino acid sequence: CASSEGRPMNTEAFF.

For the CDR3, the DNA is TGTGCCAGCAGCCAGGGACGGATACAGGGTTCCACAGATACGCAGTATTTT. Protein product: CASSQGRIQGSTDTQYF. V gene TRBV5-8 combines with J gene TRBJ2-3; D possibly corresponds to TRBD1 (6 bases). The CDR3 sequence is 17 residues long. Germline CDR1 and CDR2: SGHTS and YDEGEE. Trimming took 4 bases from V and 2 from J, leaving 20 bases between them.

V is TRBV4-1 and J is TRBJ1-1; D gene uncertain. The V end was cut by 1 base, the J end by 4 bases, with 10 bases between. Germline assignment: CDR1 MGHRA and CDR2 YSYEKL. There are 14 residues in the CDR3. The CDR3 nucleotides read TGCGCCAGCAGCCAAGGAGCCGCGGCCACTGAAGCTTTCTTT. Protein: CASSQGAAATEAFF.

The rearrangement joins TRBV5-8 to TRBJ2-5; 10 bases map to TRBD1. The CDR3 spans 17 residues. V shed 3 bases, J shed 6 bases, and the junction held 14 bases outside the gene matches. Germline assignment: CDR1 SGHTS and CDR2 YDEGEE. CDR3 loop: CASSSSTGTGVMQTQYF. The CDR3 coding sequence is TGTGCCAGCAGCTCCTCGACCGGGACAGGGGTTATGCAGACCCAGTACTTC.

The chain carries TRBV7-9 and TRBJ1-1; D is uncertain. Trimming took off 6 bases at V and 10 bases at J, with 21 bases between the two ends. There are 14 residues in the CDR3. CDR1 is SEHNR and CDR2 is FQNEAQ in the germline V gene (reference sequence). CDR3 sequence: CASSPGPRWRGAFF. DNA for the CDR3: TGTGCCAGCAGTCCAGGACCACGGTGGCGGGGAGCTTTCTTT.

The V and J genes are TRBV30 and TRBJ1-2, with D tentatively TRBD1 (5 bases). CDR3 size: 14 residues. Trimming took 2 bases from V and 3 from J, leaving 13 bases between them. Germline lookup yields CDR1 GTSNPN and CDR2 SVGIG (reference sequence). DNA for the CDR3: TGTGCCTGGAGTCTTAGGGGCCGGTACTATGGCTACACCTTC. As protein: CAWSLRGRYYGYTF. Together with reference TRBV30 and TRBJ1-2, the CDR3 gives the full variable domain: SQTIHQWPATLVQPVGSPLSLECTVEGTSNPNLYWYRQAAGRGLQLLFYSVGIGQISSEVPQNLSASRPQDRQFILSSKKLLLSDSGFYLCAWSLRGRYYGYTFGSGTRLTVV.

V gene TRBV19 combines with J gene TRBJ2-4; D perhaps matches TRBD2 (6 bases). CDR1 and CDR2 (germline): LNHDA, SQIVND (reference sequence). The V gene lost 3 bases and the J gene lost 8 bases, with 11 bases spanning the gap. The CDR3 runs to 13 residues. The CDR3 sequence: CASSMGLIHIQYF. In nucleotides, the CDR3 is TGTGCCAGTAGTATGGGACTTATACACATTCAGTACTTC.

V usage is TRBV5-1 and J usage is TRBJ2-1; 8 bases map to TRBD2. Germline loops: CDR1 SGHRS, CDR2 YFSETQ. This CDR3 contains 16 residues. V shed 0 bases, J shed 3 bases, and the junction held 5 bases outside the gene matches. DNA for the CDR3: TGCGCCAGCAGCTTGGTGCGGGGGGCGAGCTACAATGAGCAGTTCTTC. Translation: CASSLVRGASYNEQFF. The complete variable domain, with remaining parts taken from reference TRBV5-1 and TRBJ2-1, reads KAGVTQTPRYLIKTRGQQVTLSCSPISGHRSVSWYQQTPGQGLQFLFEYFSETQRNKGNFPGRFSGRQFSNSRSEMNVSTLELGDSALYLCASSLVRGASYNEQFFGPGTRLTVL.

The J gene is TRBJ2-2, the V gene TRBV7-2; D unresolved. CDR1 SGHTA and CDR2 FQGNSA come from the germline V gene. The CDR3 totals 15 residues. V was pared by 2 bases and J by 3 bases, with 10 bases between. The CDR3 coding sequence is TGTGCCAGCAGCTTACCAGCAGGATACACCGGGGAGCTGTTTTTT. Translating it yields CASSLPAGYTGELFF.

The V call is TRBV2, the J call TRBJ2-1; a weak D match, TRBD1 (5 bases). The CDR3 length is 16 residues. With 3 bases removed from V and 3 bases from J, the gap between germline ends came to 15 bases. Per the germline V gene, CDR1 is SNHLY and CDR2 is FYNNEI. CDR3 loop: CASSEFKGKHYNEQFF. The CDR3 DNA sequence: TGTGCCAGCAGTGAGTTTAAGGGGAAACACTACAATGAGCAGTTCTTC. Complete variable domain (other parts from reference TRBV2 and TRBJ2-1): EPEVTQTPSHQVTQMGQEVILRCVPISNHLYFYWYRQILGQKVEFLVSFYNNEISEKSEIFDDQFSVERPDGSNFTLKIRSTKLEDSAMYFCASSEFKGKHYNEQFFGPGTRLTVL.

The chain uses TRBV5-1 and TRBJ2-7; 11 bases match TRBD1. The length of the CDR3 is 14 residues. The trim removed 2 bases at V and 4 bases at J, leaving 2 bases unmatched. The germline CDR1 and CDR2 sequences are SGHRS and YFSETQ. The CDR3 is CASSFRDRGYEQYF. Written as DNA, the CDR3 is TGCGCCAGCAGCTTCCGGGACAGGGGGTACGAGCAGTACTTC.